This TCR beta chain was documented in a study of cytomegalovirus exposure and HLA in healthy donors. For the study at large: When 398 donors were genotyped, roughly four fifths of them were found to fall in the Caucasian-associated ancestry cluster. Whole-study findings and limits: CMV antigen specificity of three CMV-associated chains was confirmed in vitro. Altogether, around 160 TCR beta chains were recorded as cytomegalovirus-associated. Many donors carried some public TCRs, although rarity characterized most TCR sequences.

Primers included in the PCR were 60 Vbeta and 13 Jbeta primers. The repertoire was sequenced with immunoSEQ multiplex PCR; TCRdb's copy has only in-frame clones and lacks some. The profile shows around 150,000 clones, 75% to 80% of them singletons. A note on this clone: Its antigen is currently unknown.

The V gene lost 3 bases and the J gene lost 5 bases, with 13 bases spanning the gap. The CDR3 has 13 residues. Germline V gene data show CDR1 as GTSNPN and CDR2 as SVGIG (reference sequence). This chain links TRBV30 with TRBJ1-1; possibly TRBD1 for D (5 bases). This TCR came from a woman in her 40s in good health and CMV-seropositive. Sequencing used PBMCs. The CDR3 spells CAWSRGGGTEAFF. The CDR3 DNA reads TGTGCCTGGAGCCGGGGGGGAGGGACTGAAGCTTTCTTT.